This section outlines one TCR beta chain sequence together with its context. Its cognate antigen is unknown. TCRdb re-called the 5' RACE reads through MiXCR, storing one row per CDR3 protein. In the table there are approximately 44,000 distinct CDR3 sequences, over 9% of which are singletons. This record comes from a study of early T cells in non-severe SARS-CoV-2 infection. General study findings and limits: VDJdb-based annotation leaned toward anti-spike CD8 responses and missed private and CD4 specificities.

The CDR3 is 13 amino acids. V lost 2 bases to trimming and J lost 6 bases, with 7 bases between them. The germline gives CDR1 KGHDR, CDR2 SFDVKD. The material sequenced was whole blood. The chain uses TRBV24-1 and TRBJ2-1, with D uncertain. The receptor was derived from an adult who was a healthcare worker with PCR-confirmed SARS-CoV-2 infection or an uninfected control (not recorded which). CDR3 protein: CATSDYLLNEQFF. The CDR3 DNA follows: TGTGCCACCAGTGATTATTTGCTCAATGAGCAGTTCTTC.